The clone carrying this T cell receptor beta chain was detected ten times or more. Its matching antigen is unknown. Germline values: CDR1 MNHEY, CDR2 SVGAGI. The CDR3 covers 15 residues. Trimming took off 2 bases at V and 2 bases at J, with 9 bases between the two ends. TCRdb independently ran MiXCR on the 5' RACE reads; one entry per CDR3 protein. The sample yields more than 150,000 distinct CDR3 sequences, under 15% seen once. These data are taken from a study of CD8 T cells in ankylosing spondylitis. Whole-study findings and limits: Disease-linked clones bore a CD8+ phenotype, appearing relatively rarely in peripheral blood. Reportedly, disease-linked clones are significantly enriched in ankylosing spondylitis patients' matched synovial fluid.

This TCR derives from a female donor with ankylosing spondylitis or in good health (not recorded which). The chain links TRBV6-5 to TRBJ2-2; D unclear. Sequencing was carried out using blood, either unsorted or a sorted T cell fraction (not recorded which). In nucleotides, the CDR3 is TGTGCCAGCAGTTACCGGACGGTAAACACCGGGGAGCTGTTTTTT. Encoded protein: CASSYRTVNTGELFF.